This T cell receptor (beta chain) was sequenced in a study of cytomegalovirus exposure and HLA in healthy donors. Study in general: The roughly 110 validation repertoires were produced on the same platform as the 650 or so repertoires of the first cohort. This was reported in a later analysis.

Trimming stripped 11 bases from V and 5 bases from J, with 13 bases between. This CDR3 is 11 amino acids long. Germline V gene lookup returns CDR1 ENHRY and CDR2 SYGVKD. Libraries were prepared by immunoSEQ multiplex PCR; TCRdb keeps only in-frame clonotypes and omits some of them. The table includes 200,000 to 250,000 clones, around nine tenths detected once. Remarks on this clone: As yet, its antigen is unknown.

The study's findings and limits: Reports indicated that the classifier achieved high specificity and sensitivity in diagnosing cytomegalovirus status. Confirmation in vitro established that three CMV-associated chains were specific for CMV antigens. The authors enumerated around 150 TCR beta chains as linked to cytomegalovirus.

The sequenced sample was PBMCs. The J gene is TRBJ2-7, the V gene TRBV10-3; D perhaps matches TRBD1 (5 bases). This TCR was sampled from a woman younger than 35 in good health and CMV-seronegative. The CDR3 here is CAVRTLDEQYF. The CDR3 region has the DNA TGTGCCGTAAGGACATTGGACGAGCAGTACTTC.